These 29 T cell receptor beta chains were sequenced from one sample in a study of OX40 agonist ivuxolimab in advanced cancers. The library was built by means of the immunoSEQ multiplex PCR assay. In its TCRdb copy, this immuneACCESS table keeps in-frame sequences only and misses some clones. Where compared with another copy, unresolved V genes explain less than half of these, and the others have no known cause. Counted in this sample were over 50,000 clones; 80% to 85% of them appeared once. Just under 4% of the sample goes to the ten largest clones. The specimen comprised CD4+ or CD8+ T cells sorted from blood, sampled in a trial of the OX40 agonist ivuxolimab. The receptors stem from an adult with an advanced solid tumor such as melanoma, head and neck, liver or kidney cancer.

The CDR3 loop reads CASSSGQGGSHGYTF. In nucleotides, the CDR3 is TGTGCCAGCAGCTCCGGACAGGGAGGTTCCCATGGCTACACCTTC. The chain combines TRBV6-1 with TRBJ1-2; 8 nucleotides line up with TRBD1. J was trimmed by 6 bases and V by 6 bases; bases with no gene match: 12. The CDR3 has 15 residues. Germline lookup yields CDR1 MNHNS and CDR2 SASEGT.

This chain joins TRBV5-1 and TRBJ2-3, with 8 bases fitting TRBD2. V gave up 6 bases and J gave up 2 bases; unmatched junction bases: 14. From germline, CDR1 is SGHRS and CDR2 YFSETQ. CDR3 length: 17 residues. CDR3 nucleotide sequence: TGCGCCAGCAATGAGGGCTTGAGCGGGGGTCCCACAGATACGCAGTATTTT. Its translation is CASNEGLSGGPTDTQYF.

The chain joins TRBV7-2 to TRBJ2-7; 9 bases match TRBD1. V was pared by 5 bases and J by 6 bases, with 8 bases of the junction left unmatched. The CDR3 is 14 residues long. The germline CDR1 and CDR2 sequences are SGHTA and FQGNSA. CDR3 in amino acids: CASSRDRAWGEQYF. CDR3 coding DNA: TGTGCCAGCAGCAGGGACAGGGCGTGGGGCGAGCAGTACTTC.

This clone was recorded only once. This sequence joins TRBV15 and TRBJ2-1; TRBD2 aligns across 14 bases. The V segment lost 5 bases and the J segment 4 bases; nucleotides outside the gene matches: 1. CDR1 is LNHNV, CDR2 YYDKDF, per germline (reference sequence). This CDR3 is built from 15 residues. The CDR3 region has the DNA TGTGCCACCAGCCGGACTAGCGGGGGGTACAATGAGCAGTTCTTC. Translating gives CATSRTSGGYNEQFF.

V usage is TRBV5-5 and J usage is TRBJ2-7; 12 positions match TRBD1. Germline V lookup: CDR1 SGHKS, CDR2 YYEKEE (reference sequence). This CDR3 spans 16 amino acids. V was pared by 5 bases and J by 3 bases, with 9 bases of the junction left unmatched. The CDR3 DNA is TGTGCCAGCAGACGAACCGGGACAGGGGGCATCTACGAGCAGTACTTC. Amino acids: CASRRTGTGGIYEQYF.

Concerning this clone: The junction and the germline gene differ at one end; a read error may be behind it. V and J are TRBV7-9 and TRBJ2-7; D could derive from TRBD1 or TRBD2 (5 bases each). The germline gives CDR1 SEHNR, CDR2 FQNEAQ (reference sequence). This CDR3 is built from 9 residues. CDR3 nucleotides: TGTGCCAGCAGCTTCGGTGAGGGGTTC. Encoded protein: CASSFGEGF. The full variable domain, its missing parts supplied by reference TRBV7-9 and TRBJ2-7, is DTGVSQNPRHKITKRGQNVTFRCDPISEHNRLYWYRQTLGQGPEFLTYFQNEAQLEKSRLLSDRFSAERPKGSFSTLEIQRTEQGDSAMYLCASSFGEGFGPGTRLTVT.

The chain combines TRBV30 with TRBJ1-1; TRBD1 is a possible D gene (6 bases). V lost 3 bases and J 11 bases, leaving 13 bases between the germline ends. In germline, CDR1 is GTSNPN, CDR2 SVGIG (reference sequence). CDR3 length equals 11 residues. CDR3 DNA sequence: TGTGCCTGGAGCACAGGGTGGGGGGCTTTCTTT. It translates to CAWSTGWGAFF.

This chain joins TRBV5-8 and TRBJ1-6, with TRBD1 as a possible D gene (6 bases). Looked up from germline, CDR1 is SGHTS and CDR2 is YDEGEE. V was pared by 2 bases and J by 10 bases, with 10 bases between. The CDR3 contains 13 residues. CDR3 nucleotides: TGTGCCAGCAGCTTAAACAGGGACTCACCCCTCCACTTT. It is translated as CASSLNRDSPLHF.

The chain recombines TRBV11-2 with TRBJ2-2, with TRBD1 matching 10 bases. The CDR3 extends over 15 amino acids. The V gene end was trimmed by 3 bases and the J gene end by 7 bases; junction bases not matched to a gene: 5. Germline values: CDR1 SGHAT, CDR2 FQNNGV. DNA for the CDR3: TGTGCCAGCAGCTTCCGACAGGGGGCTAGCGGGGAGCTGTTTTTT. Amino acids: CASSFRQGASGELFF.

CDR3 DNA sequence: TGCGCCAGCAGGAAGACAGGGTGCAGAACGAATCCCAAGAACTATGGCTACACCTTC. Protein sequence: CASRKTGCRTNPKNYGYTF. V is TRBV23-1 and J is TRBJ1-2, with TRBD1 identical over 7 bases. Being an ORF, TRBV23-1 has a function that is uncertain. Trimming at V came to 6 bases and at J to 2 bases, leaving 21 bases not matched to a gene. The CDR3 consists of 19 residues.

V gene TRBV2 combines with J gene TRBJ1-2, with 7 nucleotides matching TRBD1. The CDR3 contains 12 residues. V was clipped by 9 bases and J by 4 bases; unmatched bases: 5. Germline loops: CDR1 SNHLY, CDR2 FYNNEI. The CDR3 DNA reads TGTGCCAGTACAGGGGTCGGCTATGGCTACACCTTC. Encoded protein: CASTGVGYGYTF.

This clone has only one observation. This chain connects TRBV7-2 to TRBJ2-4; D is perhaps TRBD2 (7 bases). Deletions cut 3 bases from V and 3 bases from J, with 12 bases between. The CDR3 contains 15 residues. Germline CDR1 and CDR2: SGHTA and FQGNSA. The CDR3 nucleotides read TGTGCCAGCAGCTTTGCGGGGGCTCGCAAAAACATTCAGTACTTC. Translating it yields CASSFAGARKNIQYF.

The chain combines TRBV30 with TRBJ1-3, with 8 bases matching TRBD1. The CDR3 consists of 17 residues. The trim removed 0 bases at V and 0 bases at J, leaving 7 bases unmatched. Germline CDR1 is GTSNPN and CDR2 is SVGIG (reference sequence). CDR3 region: CAWSVRGDRNSGNTIYF. The DNA for the CDR3 is TGTGCCTGGAGTGTACGGGGGGACAGGAACTCTGGAAACACCATATATTTT. The full variable domain, rest sourced from reference TRBV30 and TRBJ1-3, is SQTIHQWPATLVQPVGSPLSLECTVEGTSNPNLYWYRQAAGRGLQLLFYSVGIGQISSEVPQNLSASRPQDRQFILSSKKLLLSDSGFYLCAWSVRGDRNSGNTIYFGEGSWLTVV.

The rearrangement links TRBV9 to TRBJ2-1, with 12 bases lining up with TRBD2. Looked up from germline, CDR1 is SGDLS and CDR2 is YYNGEE. V shed 5 bases and J 7 bases; nucleotides not matched to a gene: 4. The CDR3 totals 14 residues. CDR3 nucleotide sequence: TGTGCCAGCAGGAGGACTAGCGGGGAAAATGAGCAGTTCTTC. This codes for CASRRTSGENEQFF. Looking up the rest from reference TRBV9 and TRBJ2-1 gives the full variable domain: DSGVTQTPKHLITATGQRVTLRCSPRSGDLSVYWYQQSLDQGLQFLIQYYNGEERAKGNILERFSAQQFPDLHSELNLSSLELGDSALYFCASRRTSGENEQFFGPGTRLTVL.

This clone is medium-sized (0.01 to 0.1%) in the sample. The chain carries TRBV6-1 and TRBJ1-6; D unclear. The CDR3 loop spans 16 amino acids. Germline CDR1 and CDR2: MNHNS and SASEGT. Between the trimmed V and J ends, which lost 3 bases and 7 bases, there was a span of 16 bases. The DNA for the CDR3 is TGTGCCAGCAGTGATTTGGTGTCTTACGAGAATTCACCCCTCCACTTT. It encodes CASSDLVSYENSPLHF.

V usage is TRBV10-3 and J usage is TRBJ1-6, with a possible D match to TRBD1 (6 bases). This CDR3 has 13 residues. V was pared by 10 bases and J by 6 bases, with 13 bases between. In germline, CDR1 is ENHRY, CDR2 SYGVKD. The DNA of the CDR3 is TGTGCCACAGAGGGGGAGATTAATTCACCCCTCCACTTT. Its translation is CATEGEINSPLHF.

This clone turned up a few times. The chain is built from TRBV18 and TRBJ2-2; D unresolved. The germline V gene has CDR1 KGHSH and CDR2 LQKENI. The V end was cut by 2 bases, the J end by 6 bases, with 10 bases between. CDR3 length equals 14 residues. The chain's CDR3 is CASSPVDLPGELFF. CDR3 DNA: TGTGCCAGCTCACCAGTCGACCTCCCCGGGGAGCTGTTTTTT.

The chain couples TRBV29-1 to TRBJ1-5; tentative D call: TRBD1 (5 bases). CDR1 is SQVTM, CDR2 ANQGSEA, per germline. Trimming took off 5 bases at V and 2 bases at J, with 13 bases between the two ends. The CDR3 extends over 14 amino acids. The CDR3 sequence: CSVIGTGGNQPQHF. CDR3 DNA: TGCAGCGTTATCGGTACAGGAGGCAATCAGCCCCAGCATTTT.

The gene calls are TRBV19 and TRBJ2-4; possibly TRBD1 for D (7 bases). Trimming took 8 bases from V and 3 from J, leaving 23 bases between them. The CDR3 length is 17 residues. The germline V gene has CDR1 LNHDA and CDR2 SQIVND (reference sequence). CDR3: CASGPVTGVGGKNIQYF. The CDR3 DNA follows: TGTGCCAGTGGCCCAGTAACAGGGGTGGGGGGCAAAAACATTCAGTACTTC.

The chain couples TRBV4-3 to TRBJ2-7; TRBD1 matches 12 bases. CDR3 length equals 17 residues. Trimming took 6 bases from V and 1 from J; bases not matched to a gene: 10. Germline assignment: CDR1 LGHNA and CDR2 YSLEER. The CDR3: CASRAGQGAVGSYEQYF. For the CDR3, the DNA is TGCGCCAGCAGGGCGGGACAGGGGGCCGTCGGTTCCTACGAGCAGTACTTC.

The rearrangement uses TRBV30 and TRBJ2-5; tentatively, D is TRBD2 (7 bases). Trimming took off 3 bases at V and 4 bases at J, with 12 bases between the two ends. The CDR3 spans 13 residues. Germline V CDR1 and CDR2: GTSNPN, SVGIG (reference sequence). The CDR3 protein is CAWSVGGRETQYF. CDR3 sequence (DNA): TGTGCCTGGAGCGTGGGGGGGCGAGAGACCCAGTACTTC.

This clone was counted a single time. The CDR3 loop reads CASSKTSGGALETQYF. CDR3 sequence (DNA): TGTGCCAGCAGTAAGACTAGCGGGGGGGCCCTTGAGACCCAGTACTTC. The chain has TRBV27 and TRBJ2-5; 14 positions agree with TRBD2. The trim removed 5 bases at V and 5 bases at J, leaving 7 bases unmatched. This CDR3 spans 16 amino acids. Germline V CDR1 and CDR2: MNHEY, SMNVEV (reference sequence).

The chain uses TRBV14 and TRBJ2-5; 12 positions match TRBD1. CDR1 is SGHDN, CDR2 FVKESK, per germline. The junction had 2 bases not matched to a gene; V was cut back by 5 bases and J by 4 bases. The CDR3 is 14 residues long. The CDR3 coding sequence is TGTGCCAGCAGCAGGGACAGGGGGCGAGAGACCCAGTACTTC. This sequence encodes CASSRDRGRETQYF.

The rearrangement uses TRBV14 and TRBJ2-2; TRBD1 is a possible D gene (6 bases). CDR1 and CDR2 from the germline V gene are SGHDN and FVKESK. This CDR3 is built from 17 residues. The V end lost 0 bases, the J end lost 2 bases, and 13 bases lay between the germline ends. CDR3 DNA sequence: TGTGCCAGCAGCCAAGATGGGGGCGAATTTAACACCGGGGAGCTGTTTTTT. This codes for CASSQDGGEFNTGELFF.

This chain links TRBV7-2 with TRBJ1-3, with D possibly being TRBD1 (5 bases). Trimming removed 7 bases at V and 2 bases at J, with 21 bases between. The CDR3 has 17 amino acids. CDR1 is SGHTA, CDR2 FQGNSA, per germline. In nucleotides, the CDR3 is TGTGCCAGCACCCCGGCAGGGCTGGGTGAACCTGGAAACACCATATATTTT. Protein: CASTPAGLGEPGNTIYF.

This chain connects TRBV7-3 to TRBJ2-3, with D possibly being TRBD2 (6 bases). The V and J ends lost 1 base and 2 bases respectively, with 19 bases between them. The CDR3 has 18 residues. Germline CDR1 SGHTA, CDR2 FQGTGA. CDR3 nucleotides: TGTGCCAGCAGCTTAAAAGGCGGAGGAGGGTGGGCCACAGATACGCAGTATTTT. Translating it yields CASSLKGGGGWATDTQYF.

The chain has TRBV28 and TRBJ1-5; 7 bases align to TRBD1. The V segment lost 3 bases and the J segment 5 bases; nucleotides outside the gene matches: 4. The CDR3 is 14 residues long. Germline values: CDR1 MDHEN, CDR2 SYDVKM. The CDR3: CASSFGTGDQPQHF. The CDR3 DNA sequence: TGTGCCAGCAGTTTTGGAACAGGGGATCAGCCCCAGCATTTT. Full variable domain (missing parts from reference TRBV28 and TRBJ1-5): DVKVTQSSRYLVKRTGEKVFLECVQDMDHENMFWYRQDPGLGLRLIYFSYDVKMKEKGDIPEGYSVSREKKERFSLILESASTNQTSMYLCASSFGTGDQPQHFGDGTRLSIL.

The chain employs TRBV15 and TRBJ1-1; 7 nucleotides line up with TRBD1. This CDR3 has 15 residues. Germline values: CDR1 LNHNV, CDR2 YYDKDF (reference sequence). Trimming took 0 bases from V and 6 from J; bases not matched to a gene: 7. The CDR3, as DNA: TGTGCCACCAGCAGAGACGACAGGGACCCTCCTGAAGCTTTCTTT. This encodes CATSRDDRDPPEAFF.

The V gene is TRBV9, the J gene TRBJ1-1; no clear D. Germline V gene sequence: CDR1 SGDLS, CDR2 YYNGEE. The CDR3 runs 15 residues. Trimming shortened V by 0 bases and J by 0 bases, and 9 bases separated the two germline ends. The CDR3 loop reads CASSVGTQMNTEAFF. In DNA, the CDR3 is TGTGCCAGCAGCGTAGGGACCCAGATGAACACTGAAGCTTTCTTT.